A single sample is the source of the 13 T cell receptor beta chains below, sequenced in a study of human T cells and chemical hapten exposure. Described time point: patch test 1, 2 weeks after DPC sensitization. The treatment is: therapeutic diphenylcyclopropenone sensitization with weekly scalp DPC. In TCRdb, the RACE reads were re-called with MiXCR into one record per CDR3 protein. The data contain some 91,000 distinct CDR3 sequences, 9.5% to 15% of them seen just once; the ten biggest clones take up approximately 2%. The input for sequencing was whole blood, taken in connection with sensitization to the hapten diphenylcyclopropenone (DPC). The origin of the receptors is a woman in her 40s with alopecia areata. Some clones in this sample may be carry-over from other donors' samples.

This clonotype has more than one count but fewer than ten. This chain joins TRBV27 and TRBJ1-2; possible D gene TRBD1, 6 bases. V shed 1 base and J shed 5 bases, with 8 bases lying between them. This CDR3 spans 13 amino acids. Germline lookup yields CDR1 MNHEY and CDR2 SMNVEV (reference sequence). The CDR3 protein is CASSLYGQYGYTF. CDR3 sequence (DNA): TGTGCCAGCAGTTTATACGGACAGTATGGCTACACCTTC.

This clonotype was recorded at least ten times. The gene calls are TRBV27 and TRBJ2-1, with 8 positions matching TRBD1. The ends lost 4 bases at V and 6 bases at J; junction bases unmatched: 5. This CDR3 contains 14 residues. CDR1 is MNHEY, CDR2 SMNVEV, per germline (reference sequence). The CDR3 DNA follows: TGTGCCAGCAGTTCATGGACAGGGACCAATGAGCAGTTCTTC. Protein product: CASSSWTGTNEQFF.

The J gene is TRBJ2-3, the V gene TRBV29-1; no clear D. This CDR3 contains 11 residues. Germline V gives CDR1 SQVTM, CDR2 ANQGSEA. Trimming took 4 bases from V and 6 from J, leaving 8 bases between them. CDR3: CSVGISDTQYF. Written as DNA, the CDR3 is TGCAGCGTTGGAATCTCGGATACGCAGTATTTT.

This chain connects TRBV24-1 to TRBJ2-1; D remains unclear. Germline V CDR1 and CDR2: KGHDR, SFDVKD. This CDR3 contains 13 residues. The V end was cut by 3 bases, the J end by 7 bases, with 9 bases between. The CDR3 bases are TGTGCCACCAGTGATATGGCAAGAAATGAGCAGTTCTTC. Protein product: CATSDMARNEQFF.

DNA of the CDR3: TGTGCCAGCAGCTTGGGACAGGGGGCGGCCAACGTCCTGACTTTC. Translation: CASSLGQGAANVLTF. The chain has TRBV5-5 and TRBJ2-6; the match to TRBD1 covers 10 bases. With V trimmed by 0 bases and J by 6 bases, 0 bases remained unmatched. The germline gives CDR1 SGHKS, CDR2 YYEKEE (reference sequence). The CDR3 runs to 15 residues.

The chain employs TRBV5-1 and TRBJ2-5; possible D gene TRBD2, 6 bases. CDR1 is SGHRS, CDR2 YFSETQ, per germline. Deletions cut 4 bases from V and 3 bases from J, with 16 bases between. This CDR3 comprises 15 residues. The CDR3 is CASSRSGTREETQYF. The CDR3 nucleotides are TGCGCCAGCAGCCGTAGCGGTACTAGGGAAGAGACCCAGTACTTC.

This clonotype was detected a few times. This chain connects TRBV7-2 to TRBJ2-1; 7 bases match TRBD2. V lost 5 bases, J lost 9 bases, and 7 bases stayed unmatched. This CDR3 is built from 13 residues. Germline-derived CDR1 and CDR2 are SGHTA and FQGNSA. The CDR3 here is CASSDTSVGEQFF. For the CDR3, the DNA is TGTGCCAGCAGCGACACTAGCGTCGGTGAGCAGTTCTTC.

This clonotype came up many times. The genes are TRBV19 and TRBJ1-1; TRBD1 might be the D (5 bases). The V and J ends lost 7 bases and 0 bases respectively, with 9 bases between them. Germline loops: CDR1 LNHDA, CDR2 SQIVND (reference sequence). CDR3 length: 13 residues. CDR3 amino acids: CASTRDLNTEAFF. CDR3 nucleotide sequence: TGTGCCAGTACCCGGGACCTGAACACTGAAGCTTTCTTT.

This clonotype was observed at least ten times. This chain joins TRBV4-3 and TRBJ2-2; D possibly uses TRBD1 or TRBD2 (6 bases each). V dropped 2 bases and J dropped 6 bases, with 13 bases sitting between them. In germline, CDR1 is LGHNA, CDR2 YSLEER. This CDR3 contains 15 residues. The CDR3 loop is CASSQSTGGSGELFF. The DNA for the CDR3 is TGCGCCAGCAGCCAATCGACCGGGGGCTCCGGGGAGCTGTTTTTT.

This clonotype has just a few counts. The V call is TRBV15, the J call TRBJ2-3; unclear D gene. CDR1 is LNHNV, CDR2 YYDKDF, per germline (reference sequence). The CDR3 contains 15 residues. The V and J ends lost 3 bases and 2 bases respectively, with 12 bases between them. CDR3 nucleotide sequence: TGTGCCACCAGCAGGAAGCAAGCCTACACAGATACGCAGTATTTT. As protein: CATSRKQAYTDTQYF.

Turning to this clonotype: A much larger clonotype is one base distant, so this may be a read error. This sequence joins TRBV5-1 and TRBJ2-3; D is perhaps TRBD2 (6 bases). Trimming removed 3 bases at V and 5 bases at J, with 13 bases between. The V gene's germline CDR1 is SGHRS and CDR2 YFSETQ. The CDR3 sequence is 14 residues long. Written as DNA, the CDR3 is TGCGCCAGCAGCTATGGGACTGTAAAAGATACGCAGTATTTT. Protein: CASSYGTVKDTQYF.

This clonotype has a handful of counts. This chain joins TRBV6-2 or TRBV6-3 and TRBJ2-5; 9 nucleotides match TRBD2. CDR1 is MNHEY and CDR2 is SVGEGT in the germline V gene. Losses at the gene ends were 4 bases for V and 3 bases for J; bases not matched to a gene: 9. The CDR3 totals 16 residues. In DNA form, the CDR3 reads TGTGCCAGCAGTTCTTGGGGGACTAGCCAAGAAGAGACCCAGTACTTC. Translation gives CASSSWGTSQEETQYF.

This clonotype was counted only a few times. The V gene is TRBV28, the J gene TRBJ2-7, with 11 bases matching TRBD2. Per the germline V gene, CDR1 is MDHEN and CDR2 is SYDVKM. V shed 4 bases, J shed 0 bases, and the junction held 8 bases outside the gene matches. CDR3 size: 17 residues. CDR3 sequence (DNA): TGTGCCAGCAGTTCCCCCGATAGCGGGAGGGCCTCCTACGAGCAGTACTTC. Translating gives CASSSPDSGRASYEQYF.